Sequencing of this TCR beta chain was carried out in a study of long-term antiretroviral therapy in people with HIV. The CDR3 runs 15 residues. Germline lookup yields CDR1 SGHAT and CDR2 FQNNGV. Trimming removed 0 bases at V and 4 bases at J, with 10 bases between. Researchers ran immunoSEQ v3.0 at survey level. Generated by immunoSEQ multiplex PCR, the TCRdb table keeps only in-frame clones and is missing some. This sample has about 22,000 clones, with 79% found just once. The material was unsorted PBMCs, obtained 4.1 years after starting antiretroviral therapy. This TCR was sampled from a middle-aged woman with HIV. The chain is built from TRBV11-2 and TRBJ2-1; TRBD1 is a possible D gene (6 bases). This CDR3 is CASSLDRGSYNEQFF. CDR3 nucleotide sequence: TGTGCCAGCAGCTTAGACAGGGGCAGTTACAATGAGCAGTTCTTC.